These 20 T cell receptor beta chains originate from one sample sequenced in a study of cytomegalovirus exposure and HLA in healthy donors. Profiling relied on immunoSEQ multiplex PCR, and the TCRdb table lists in-frame clones only, not all of them. The sample has roughly 60,000 clones, about 91% seen once; the top ten hold around 2%. The specimen sequenced was PBMCs. These receptors originate from a woman in her twenties or thirties in good health and CMV-seronegative.

The chain carries TRBV5-1 and TRBJ2-1, with TRBD2 matching over 7 bases. Germline trimming cut 3 bases from V and 9 bases from J; bases unmatched to any gene: 12. Per the germline V gene, CDR1 is SGHRS and CDR2 is YFSETQ. This CDR3 is built from 15 residues. DNA for the CDR3: TGCGCCAGCAGCTCCCCGGGACTAAATCGTGGTGAGCAGTTCTTC. Protein sequence: CASSSPGLNRGEQFF.

The CDR3 sequence is CAISQGPREGNTGELFF. In DNA, the CDR3 is TGTGCCATCAGCCAGGGCCCGCGGGAGGGGAACACCGGGGAGCTGTTTTTT. The V gene is TRBV10-3, the J gene TRBJ2-2, with 9 bases fitting TRBD2. CDR3 length: 17 residues. Per germline, CDR1 ENHRY and CDR2 SYGVKD. The trim removed 6 bases at V and 1 base at J, leaving 9 bases unmatched.

The V call is TRBV7-2, the J call TRBJ2-4; D unclear. CDR1 is SGHTA and CDR2 is FQGNSA in the germline V gene. V lost 1 base and J 0 bases, leaving 13 bases between the germline ends. This CDR3 is 17 amino acids long. This CDR3 is CASSLVLSSLAKNIQYF. CDR3 bases: TGTGCCAGCAGCTTAGTTCTTTCGTCGTTAGCCAAAAACATTCAGTACTTC.

This clone was seen a single time. The chain links TRBV29-1 to TRBJ1-3; D call uncertain. Trimming stripped 5 bases from V and 4 bases from J, with 6 bases between. CDR1 is SQVTM, CDR2 ANQGSEA, per germline. The CDR3 runs to 11 residues. The CDR3 loop is CSVRGGNTIYF. CDR3 nucleotide sequence: TGCAGCGTTCGCGGCGGAAACACCATATATTTT.

This rearrangement joins TRBV28 to TRBJ1-2; D unclear. Germline V gene sequence: CDR1 MDHEN, CDR2 SYDVKM. The CDR3 loop spans 12 amino acids. Trimming removed 4 bases at V and 7 bases at J, with 10 bases between. The chain's CDR3 is CASSYGVFGYTF. The CDR3 DNA reads TGTGCCAGCAGTTACGGGGTATTTGGCTACACCTTC.

V usage is TRBV19 and J usage is TRBJ1-2; TRBD1 might be the D (5 bases). Germline V CDR1 and CDR2: LNHDA, SQIVND (reference sequence). The CDR3 contains 14 residues. The germline V and J ends were trimmed by 3 bases and 4 bases, with 12 bases remaining between them. The CDR3 DNA reads TGTGCCAGTAGTATGACAGCGGGGGGCTATGGCTACACCTTC. Translated: CASSMTAGGYGYTF.

The chain uses TRBV7-3 and TRBJ2-2; 7 bases fit TRBD2. After removal of 5 bases from V and 2 bases from J, the junction contained 17 bases not matched to a gene. The CDR3 spans 19 residues. Germline V gives CDR1 SGHTA, CDR2 FQGTGA. The CDR3 spells CASSPLSSGLAANTGELFF. The CDR3 DNA reads as TGTGCCAGCAGCCCGCTCTCATCGGGGCTAGCGGCTAACACCGGGGAGCTGTTTTTT.

The chain carries TRBV9 and TRBJ2-3; weak D call: TRBD2 (6 bases). Trimming removed 0 bases from V and 2 bases from J, with 16 bases in between. Germline V CDR1 and CDR2: SGDLS, YYNGEE. The CDR3 is 17 amino acids. For the CDR3, the DNA is TGTGCCAGCAGCGTAGGGGGCCCTAGCGCCAACACAGATACGCAGTATTTT. It is translated as CASSVGGPSANTDTQYF. Variable domain in full (rest from reference TRBV9 and TRBJ2-3): DSGVTQTPKHLITATGQRVTLRCSPRSGDLSVYWYQQSLDQGLQFLIQYYNGEERAKGNILERFSAQQFPDLHSELNLSSLELGDSALYFCASSVGGPSANTDTQYFGPGTRLTVL.

The V and J genes are TRBV25-1 and TRBJ2-3, with D unclear. The V end was cut by 1 base, the J end by 1 base, with 3 bases between. Per the germline V gene, CDR1 is MGHDK and CDR2 is SYGVNS. The CDR3 is 13 residues long. CDR3 sequence (DNA): TGTGCCAGCAGTGAATCGGGCACAGATACGCAGTATTTT. Protein product: CASSESGTDTQYF.

In nucleotides, the CDR3 is TGTGCCAGCAGCGGACTAAATTACGAGCAGTACTTC. This translates into CASSGLNYEQYF. This rearrangement joins TRBV9 to TRBJ2-7, with a weak D call TRBD2 (5 bases). This CDR3 region has 12 residues. V was clipped by 3 bases and J by 4 bases, with 8 bases between them. Germline V CDR1 and CDR2: SGDLS, YYNGEE.

The chain is built from TRBV5-5 and TRBJ2-7; TRBD1 is a possible D gene (6 bases). The CDR3 extends over 16 amino acids. Trimming took 2 bases from V and 0 from J, leaving 15 bases between them. Germline CDR1 reads SGHKS; CDR2 reads YYEKEE (reference sequence). CDR3 bases: TGTGCCAGCAGCTTTTCGACAGGAATGCCCTCCTACGAGCAGTACTTC. This encodes CASSFSTGMPSYEQYF.

J is TRBJ2-1 and V is TRBV7-6; 16 bases line up with TRBD2. Unmatched junction bases numbered 17, after V lost 5 bases and J lost 10 bases. This CDR3 spans 19 amino acids. From germline, CDR1 is SGHVS and CDR2 FNYEAQ. CDR3: CASSPQPPGLAGGGGEQFF. The CDR3 coding sequence is TGTGCCAGCAGCCCCCAACCACCGGGACTAGCGGGGGGGGGAGGGGAGCAGTTCTTC. Full variable domain (remainder filled in from reference TRBV7-6 and TRBJ2-1): GAGVSQSPRYKVTKRGQDVALRCDPISGHVSLYWYRQALGQGPEFLTYFNYEAQQDKSGLPNDRFSAERPEGSISTLTIQRTEQRDSAMYRCASSPQPPGLAGGGGEQFFGPGTRLTVL.

This clone was recorded once. V and J are TRBV6-5 and TRBJ2-7, with 9 bases identical to TRBD2. The CDR3 extends over 15 amino acids. CDR1 and CDR2 (germline): MNHEY, SVGAGI. With V trimmed by 7 bases and J by 6 bases, 13 bases remained unmatched. CDR3 sequence: CASKSGASGIGEQYF. The CDR3 nucleotides are TGTGCCAGCAAATCCGGGGCTAGCGGGATCGGCGAGCAGTACTTC.

V and J are TRBV7-8 and TRBJ2-7; 8 bases are a match to TRBD2. Trimming at V came to 5 bases and at J to 4 bases, leaving 10 bases not matched to a gene. There are 15 residues in the CDR3. Germline CDR1 is SGHVS and CDR2 is FQNEAQ. The CDR3 loop reads CASSERGLESYEQYF. The CDR3 region has the DNA TGTGCCAGCAGCGAGAGGGGACTAGAGTCTTACGAGCAGTACTTC.

The chain uses TRBV5-8 and TRBJ2-1; TRBD1 matches 11 bases. Per germline, CDR1 SGHTS and CDR2 YDEGEE. V shed 2 bases, J shed 6 bases, and the junction held 4 bases outside the gene matches. This CDR3 contains 15 residues. In DNA form, the CDR3 reads TGTGCCAGCAGCTTCCGGGACAGGGGGGGCAATGAGCAGTTCTTC. Translating gives CASSFRDRGGNEQFF. Based on the CDR3 plus reference TRBV5-8 and TRBJ2-1, the full variable domain is EAGVTQSPTHLIKTRGQQATLRCSPISGHTSVYWYQQALGLGLQFLLWYDEGEERNRGNFPPRFSGRQFPNYSSELNVNALELEDSALYLCASSFRDRGGNEQFFGPGTRLTVL.

The genes are TRBV28 and TRBJ1-2; perhaps TRBD1 as D (5 bases). Trimming took off 3 bases at V and 7 bases at J, with 24 bases between the two ends. In germline, CDR1 is MDHEN, CDR2 SYDVKM. The CDR3 sequence is 17 residues long. The CDR3 reads CASSFSFGRGDLGGYTF. The CDR3 DNA reads TGTGCCAGCAGTTTCTCGTTCGGGAGGGGAGATCTTGGTGGCTACACCTTC.

The CDR3 region is CASSLMGAETEAFF. The CDR3 nucleotides read TGCGCCAGCAGCTTGATGGGGGCGGAAACTGAAGCTTTCTTT. V gene TRBV5-1 combines with J gene TRBJ1-1; perhaps TRBD1 as D (6 bases). Germline CDR1 SGHRS, CDR2 YFSETQ. V gave up 1 base and J gave up 5 bases, with 12 bases separating them. The CDR3 length is 14 residues. The variable domain in full, completed from reference TRBV5-1 and TRBJ1-1, reads KAGVTQTPRYLIKTRGQQVTLSCSPISGHRSVSWYQQTPGQGLQFLFEYFSETQRNKGNFPGRFSGRQFSNSRSEMNVSTLELGDSALYLCASSLMGAETEAFFGQGTRLTVV.

This clone has just one count. At one end, the junction sequence differs from germline, possibly due to a read error. The rearrangement uses TRBV27 and TRBJ2-7, with 8 bases identical to TRBD1. In germline, CDR1 is MNHEY, CDR2 SMNVEV (reference sequence). This CDR3 is built from 14 residues. The CDR3, as DNA: TGTGCCAGCAGTTTTGTACAGGGGGTTTCCGACAGGCACTTC. It codes for CASSFVQGVSDRHF.

The chain couples TRBV30 to TRBJ1-5; 9 nucleotides match TRBD1. Germline values: CDR1 GTSNPN, CDR2 SVGIG (reference sequence). The CDR3 is 19 residues long. V trimming: 0 bases; J trimming: 2 bases; junction bases outside the gene matches: 14. CDR3 sequence: CAWSVRGTGIKFGNQPQHF. In DNA, the CDR3 is TGTGCCTGGAGTGTACGAGGGACAGGGATAAAATTTGGCAATCAGCCCCAGCATTTT.

The chain carries TRBV2 and TRBJ1-1; unclear D gene. V was clipped by 5 bases and J by 0 bases, with 13 bases between them. The germline gives CDR1 SNHLY, CDR2 FYNNEI. This CDR3 is built from 15 residues. The CDR3 loop is CASSRLSAVNTEAFF. The DNA for the CDR3 is TGTGCCAGCAGTCGGCTTAGCGCAGTGAACACTGAAGCTTTCTTT.